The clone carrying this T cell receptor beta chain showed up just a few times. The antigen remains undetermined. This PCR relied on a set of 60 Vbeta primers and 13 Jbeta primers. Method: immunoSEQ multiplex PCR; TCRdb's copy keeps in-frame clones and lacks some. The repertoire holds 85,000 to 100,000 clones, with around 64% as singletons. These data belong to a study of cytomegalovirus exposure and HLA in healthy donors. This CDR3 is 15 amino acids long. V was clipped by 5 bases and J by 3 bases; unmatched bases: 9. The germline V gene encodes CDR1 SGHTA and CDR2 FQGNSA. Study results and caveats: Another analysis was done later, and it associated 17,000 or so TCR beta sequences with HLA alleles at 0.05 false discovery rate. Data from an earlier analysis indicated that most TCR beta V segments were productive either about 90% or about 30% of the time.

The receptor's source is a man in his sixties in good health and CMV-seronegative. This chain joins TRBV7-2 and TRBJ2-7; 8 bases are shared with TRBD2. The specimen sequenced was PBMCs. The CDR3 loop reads CASSLLSGTSYEQYF. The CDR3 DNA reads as TGTGCCAGCAGCCTTCTTAGCGGGACCAGCTACGAGCAGTACTTC.